These 19 T cell receptor beta chains share one sample of origin, sequenced in a study of cytomegalovirus exposure and HLA in healthy donors. PCR used 60 Vbeta primers and 13 Jbeta primers. The assay was immunoSEQ multiplex PCR, and TCRdb's table has in-frame clones only and misses some. The sample yields some 150,000 clones, about four fifths seen once. The specimen was PBMCs. Receptors originate from a woman aged 50 to 60 in good health and CMV-seronegative.

This clone was counted once. CDR3 region: CASSPDREKTEAFF. The CDR3, as DNA: TGTGCCAGCAGTCCGGACAGGGAGAAAACTGAAGCTTTCTTT. V usage is TRBV6-1 and J usage is TRBJ1-1; TRBD1 matches at 8 bases. The V gene's germline CDR1 is MNHNS and CDR2 SASEGT. This CDR3 spans 14 amino acids. V lost 5 bases, J lost 5 bases, and 7 bases stayed unmatched.

This clone was found a few times. J is TRBJ2-7 and V is TRBV15; D unclear. Germline V gene data show CDR1 as LNHNV and CDR2 as YYDKDF (reference sequence). This CDR3 has 14 amino acids. Trimming shortened V by 0 bases and J by 0 bases, and 6 bases separated the two germline ends. The CDR3 protein is CATSRDATSYEQYF. The CDR3 DNA follows: TGTGCCACCAGCAGAGATGCTACCTCCTACGAGCAGTACTTC.

The genes are TRBV6-6 and TRBJ1-2; the match to TRBD1 covers 8 bases. The V segment lost 8 bases and the J segment 8 bases; nucleotides outside the gene matches: 7. From germline, CDR1 is MNHNY and CDR2 SVGAGI (reference sequence). The CDR3 has 12 residues. CDR3 amino acids: CASHGQGGGYTF. DNA of the CDR3: TGTGCCAGCCACGGACAGGGCGGAGGCTACACCTTC.

This sequence joins TRBV6-1 and TRBJ2-3, with 9 positions matching TRBD1. Germline V gene data show CDR1 as MNHNS and CDR2 as SASEGT. Trimming cost V 7 bases and J 3 bases; bases outside gene matches: 8. This CDR3 is built from 15 residues. The CDR3 spells CASTEGTGITDTQYF. CDR3 DNA sequence: TGTGCCAGCACCGAGGGGACAGGGATTACAGATACGCAGTATTTT.

The V gene is TRBV5-4, the J gene TRBJ2-1, with D perhaps TRBD1 (6 bases). Trimming removed 2 bases from V and 6 bases from J, with 12 bases in between. The CDR3 contains 14 residues. The germline CDR1 and CDR2 sequences are SGHNT and YYREEE (reference sequence). The chain's CDR3 is CASSLRQESNEQFF. The CDR3 nucleotides read TGTGCCAGCAGCTTACGACAGGAATCCAATGAGCAGTTCTTC.

This rearrangement joins TRBV7-9 to TRBJ2-7; TRBD1 agrees at 9 bases. V was clipped by 1 base and J by 5 bases; unmatched bases: 9. Germline loops: CDR1 SEHNR, CDR2 FQNEAQ (reference sequence). The CDR3 sequence is 16 residues long. The CDR3 loop is CASSLGDRGMLNEQYF. The CDR3 DNA sequence: TGTGCCAGCAGCTTAGGCGACAGGGGGATGTTGAACGAGCAGTACTTC.

The V gene is TRBV6-5, the J gene TRBJ1-2; the match to TRBD1 covers 8 bases. V shed 6 bases and J 5 bases; nucleotides not matched to a gene: 11. Germline assignment: CDR1 MNHEY and CDR2 SVGAGI. The CDR3 length is 15 residues. The CDR3 reads CASSPQGAPWYGYTF. The DNA for the CDR3 is TGTGCCAGCAGCCCCCAGGGGGCCCCTTGGTATGGCTACACCTTC.

The chain recombines TRBV7-2 with TRBJ1-6, with TRBD1 matching 7 bases. Unmatched junction bases numbered 7, after V lost 3 bases and J lost 8 bases. The CDR3 runs to 15 residues. Looked up from germline, CDR1 is SGHTA and CDR2 is FQGNSA. This CDR3 is CASSFSTGEYSPLHF. In DNA, the CDR3 is TGTGCCAGCAGCTTCAGTACAGGGGAATATTCACCCCTCCACTTT. The full variable domain, in which reference TRBV7-2 and TRBJ1-6 provide the parts outside the CDR3, is GAGVSQSPSNKVTEKGKDVELRCDPISGHTALYWYRQSLGQGLEFLIYFQGNSAPDKSGLPSDRFSAERTGGSVSTLTIQRTQQEDSAVYLCASSFSTGEYSPLHFGNGTRLTVT.

This chain uses TRBV10-3 with TRBJ2-7; perhaps TRBD2 as D (5 bases). The V gene's germline CDR1 is ENHRY and CDR2 SYGVKD. V gave up 0 bases and J gave up 0 bases, with 6 bases separating them. The CDR3 length is 14 residues. CDR3 region: CAISESRDSYEQYF. The CDR3 bases are TGTGCCATCAGTGAGTCGAGGGACTCCTACGAGCAGTACTTC.

V usage is TRBV29-1 and J usage is TRBJ1-1, with unresolved D. CDR3 length: 14 amino acids. CDR1 is SQVTM and CDR2 is ANQGSEA in the germline V gene. V dropped 4 bases and J dropped 1 base, with 13 bases sitting between them. The CDR3 DNA follows: TGCAGCGTTGTCGGACGGAGGCCGAACACTGAAGCTTTCTTT. Its translation is CSVVGRRPNTEAFF.

This clone was recorded a few times. This chain connects TRBV6-5 to TRBJ2-7, with a possible D match to TRBD2 (6 bases). V lost 0 bases to trimming and J lost 2 bases, with 14 bases between them. The germline CDR1 and CDR2 sequences are MNHEY and SVGAGI. The CDR3 has 16 residues. This CDR3 is CASSYSGQGLTYEQYF. The CDR3 DNA reads TGTGCCAGCAGTTACTCGGGGCAGGGACTCACCTACGAGCAGTACTTC.

This sequence joins TRBV27 and TRBJ2-6; unclear D gene. The CDR3 spans 14 residues. V was shortened by 3 bases and J by 2 bases, with 5 bases between the two germline ends. CDR1 is MNHEY and CDR2 is SMNVEV in the germline V gene (reference sequence). The CDR3 region has the DNA TGTGCCAGCAGTTTTCGTACTGGGGCCAACGTCCTGACTTTC. Amino acid sequence: CASSFRTGANVLTF.

A few counts support this clone. V usage is TRBV4-1 and J usage is TRBJ2-7, with D possibly being TRBD2 (6 bases). The CDR3 is 15 residues long. Germline V gives CDR1 MGHRA, CDR2 YSYEKL. V was clipped by 2 bases and J by 6 bases, with 17 bases between them. This CDR3 reads CASSQTPRGGGEQYF. CDR3 in DNA: TGCGCCAGCAGCCAAACCCCCCGGGGAGGAGGCGAGCAGTACTTC.

The chain recombines TRBV5-1 with TRBJ2-1; 8 bases fit TRBD2. Per the germline V gene, CDR1 is SGHRS and CDR2 is YFSETQ. This CDR3 is built from 15 residues. J lost 9 bases, V lost 4 bases, and 12 bases had no gene match. The CDR3 protein is CASSPRAGDPGEQFF. The CDR3 DNA follows: TGCGCCAGCAGCCCCAGAGCGGGAGACCCGGGTGAGCAGTTCTTC.

This clone appeared a single time. This chain links TRBV29-1 with TRBJ2-3; D remains ambiguous. The length of the CDR3 is 12 residues. Germline V gives CDR1 SQVTM, CDR2 ANQGSEA. V was shortened by 3 bases and J by 6 bases, with 10 bases between the two germline ends. CDR3: CSVDAGQDTQYF. The CDR3 region has the DNA TGCAGCGTTGATGCTGGCCAGGATACGCAGTATTTT.

The chain joins TRBV19 to TRBJ2-1; TRBD2 agrees at 7 bases. J lost 7 bases, V lost 7 bases, and 1 base had no gene match. This CDR3 has 11 residues. Germline-derived CDR1 and CDR2 are LNHDA and SQIVND (reference sequence). CDR3 coding DNA: TGTGCCAGTATGCGGGGGAATGAGCAGTTCTTC. Translating gives CASMRGNEQFF.

The rearrangement links TRBV29-1 to TRBJ2-3, with 8 bases aligning to TRBD1. Germline V gene sequence: CDR1 SQVTM, CDR2 ANQGSEA. The CDR3 totals 16 residues. Trimming at V came to 0 bases and at J to 3 bases, leaving 8 bases not matched to a gene. CDR3 in DNA: TGCAGCGTTGAAGATCGGCAGGGGGCCAGGACAGATACGCAGTATTTT. It translates to CSVEDRQGARTDTQYF.

The chain employs TRBV28 and TRBJ1-5, with D maybe TRBD1 (6 bases). Per the germline V gene, CDR1 is MDHEN and CDR2 is SYDVKM. V was trimmed by 7 bases and J by 4 bases, leaving 11 bases between them. The CDR3 extends over 13 amino acids. CDR3 sequence reads: CASTGQKNQPQHF. The CDR3 DNA follows: TGTGCCAGCACAGGACAGAAAAATCAGCCCCAGCATTTT.

About this clone itself: Within the sample, other DNA sequences also encode this same CDR3. The rearrangement uses TRBV7-2 and TRBJ2-5, with D unresolved. CDR1 SGHTA and CDR2 FQGNSA come from the germline V gene. V lost 4 bases to trimming and J lost 5 bases, with 5 bases between them. This CDR3 region has 11 residues. The CDR3 reads CASSSEETQYF. The CDR3 nucleotides are TGTGCCAGCAGCTCTGAGGAGACCCAGTACTTC. Drawing the rest from reference TRBV7-2 and TRBJ2-5, the complete variable domain is GAGVSQSPSNKVTEKGKDVELRCDPISGHTALYWYRQSLGQGLEFLIYFQGNSAPDKSGLPSDRFSAERTGGSVSTLTIQRTQQEDSAVYLCASSSEETQYFGPGTRLLVL.